These 10 T cell receptor beta chains originate from one sample sequenced in a study of identical twins. One entry per CDR3 protein results from TCRdb running MiXCR on the 5' RACE reads. The profile covers under 300,000 distinct CDR3 sequences, with about 12% appearing a single time and more than 3.5% taken by the ten largest. The sample was also linked to a second study, of yellow fever vaccine responses in identical twins.

Input material: memory (CD45RO+) T cells sorted from blood. Receptors were obtained from a woman aged 18-29 years in good health.

This clonotype appeared many times. The chain combines TRBV19 with TRBJ2-1, with D tentatively TRBD1 (6 bases). The V and J ends lost 1 base and 0 bases respectively, with 13 bases between them. Germline V gene sequence: CDR1 LNHDA, CDR2 SQIVND (reference sequence). There are 17 residues in the CDR3. As DNA, the CDR3 is TGTGCCAGTAGTATAGGCCGAGGGGGTAGCTCCTACAATGAGCAGTTCTTC. The encoded protein is CASSIGRGGSSYNEQFF.

This clonotype was detected many times. The chain links TRBV12-3 or TRBV12-4 to TRBJ2-3; tentatively, D is TRBD2 (5 bases). The CDR3 is made up of 15 amino acids. Trimming took off 7 bases at V and 2 bases at J, with 16 bases between the two ends. The CDR3 region is CASTAIRGVTDTQYF. CDR3 sequence (DNA): TGTGCCAGCACTGCGATACGGGGAGTCACAGATACGCAGTATTTT.

This clonotype has a handful of counts. The chain is built from TRBV28 and TRBJ2-1, with 12 bases fitting TRBD1. The V gene end was trimmed by 5 bases and the J gene end by 12 bases; junction bases not matched to a gene: 14. The V gene's germline CDR1 is MDHEN and CDR2 SYDVKM. The CDR3 spans 16 residues. CDR3: CASSRSGTGGKLGQFF. The CDR3, as DNA: TGTGCCAGCAGTCGTTCCGGGACAGGGGGCAAATTGGGGCAGTTCTTC.

This clonotype occurred a few times. The chain employs TRBV20-1 and TRBJ2-2; D gene unclear. The CDR3 totals 15 residues. Germline V gene lookup returns CDR1 DFQATT and CDR2 SNEGSKA (reference sequence). Trimming stripped 5 bases from V and 1 base from J, with 14 bases between. The CDR3 loop is CSADRGRWNTGELFF. The DNA for the CDR3 is TGCAGTGCTGATCGCGGTCGTTGGAACACCGGGGAGCTGTTTTTT.

This clonotype was found many times. The chain recombines TRBV2 with TRBJ2-3; D is uncertain. This CDR3 comprises 15 residues. Germline values: CDR1 SNHLY, CDR2 FYNNEI. The V end was cut by 1 base, the J end by 0 bases, with 8 bases between. Here the CDR3 DNA reads TGTGCCAGCAGTGAAGATGGGCGGAGCACAGATACGCAGTATTTT. Amino acid sequence: CASSEDGRSTDTQYF.

This clonotype was recorded many times. V and J are TRBV7-2 and TRBJ2-1, with 8 bases aligning to TRBD2. The V gene end was trimmed by 5 bases and the J gene end by 10 bases; junction bases not matched to a gene: 16. Germline V gene data show CDR1 as SGHTA and CDR2 as FQGNSA. The CDR3 is 16 residues long. In DNA form, the CDR3 reads TGTGCCAGCAGCAGAAATAGCGGGAACGAAGGGCGCGAGCAGTTCTTC. Protein sequence: CASSRNSGNEGREQFF.

At least ten counts were recorded for this clonotype. The V call is TRBV12-3 or TRBV12-4, the J call TRBJ2-2; 7 nucleotides align to TRBD1. There are 15 residues in the CDR3. J was trimmed by 5 bases and V by 1 base; bases with no gene match: 4. CDR3 in amino acids: CASSLGKQGTGELFF. The CDR3 DNA follows: TGTGCCAGCAGTTTAGGGAAACAGGGGACCGGGGAGCTGTTTTTT.

CDR3 nucleotides: TGTGCCAGCAGCGAGGGACTAGCGGGAGGAGAGACCCAGTACTTC. It translates to CASSEGLAGGETQYF. The rearrangement joins TRBV9 to TRBJ2-5, with 15 nucleotides matching TRBD2. The germline V gene has CDR1 SGDLS and CDR2 YYNGEE. CDR3 length: 15 residues. With V trimmed by 3 bases and J by 4 bases, 1 base remained unmatched.

The chain joins TRBV10-3 to TRBJ1-5; D is undetermined. The CDR3 spans 16 residues. In germline, CDR1 is ENHRY, CDR2 SYGVKD. The V gene lost 2 bases and the J gene lost 3 bases, with 14 bases spanning the gap. The CDR3 reads CAISEPPNDPNQPQHF. CDR3 coding DNA: TGTGCCATCAGTGAGCCACCGAACGACCCCAATCAGCCCCAGCATTTT.

Note on this clonotype: One end of the junction fails to match germline, which may point to a read error. This chain connects TRBV9 to TRBJ2-5, with 7 bases matching TRBD2. Germline V gene data show CDR1 as SGDLS and CDR2 as YYNGEE. This CDR3 region has 14 residues. CDR3 coding DNA: TGTGCCAGCAGCTTCAGCGGGGCGAGAGAGGCCCAGTACTTC. Translated, it gives CASSFSGAREAQYF.